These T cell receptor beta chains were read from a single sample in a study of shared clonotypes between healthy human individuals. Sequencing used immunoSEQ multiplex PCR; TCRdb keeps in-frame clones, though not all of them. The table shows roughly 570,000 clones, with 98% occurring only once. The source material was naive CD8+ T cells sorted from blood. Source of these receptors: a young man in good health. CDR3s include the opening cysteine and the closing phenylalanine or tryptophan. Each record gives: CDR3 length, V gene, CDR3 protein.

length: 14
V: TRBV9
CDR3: CASSVQGGLETQYF

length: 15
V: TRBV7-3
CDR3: CASSLRGGSPGTQYF

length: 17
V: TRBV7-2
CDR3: CASSWPTSGTITDTQYF

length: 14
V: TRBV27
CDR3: CASSFWTGENEQFF

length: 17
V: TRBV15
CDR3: CATSRDRGTGLLQGYTF

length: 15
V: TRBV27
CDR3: CASSLRGFGFYEQYF

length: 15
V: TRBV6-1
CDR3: CASTSDRGGKTEAFF

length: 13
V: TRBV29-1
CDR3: CSVDLTGYNEQFF

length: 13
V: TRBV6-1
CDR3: CASRRGSNYEQYF

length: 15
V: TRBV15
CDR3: CATSREVGAYNEQFF

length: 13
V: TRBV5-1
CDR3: CASSLDPGYEQYF

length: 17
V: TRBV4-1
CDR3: CASSQGSFLATENEQFF

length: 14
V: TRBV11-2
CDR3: CASSLVAGHNEQFF

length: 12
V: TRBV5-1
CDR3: CASSLEDSEQFF

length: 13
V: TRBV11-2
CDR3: CASSLGGGYEQFF

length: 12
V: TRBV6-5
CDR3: CASSPPGGGYTF

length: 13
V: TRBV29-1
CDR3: CSVYPIGSGEQFF

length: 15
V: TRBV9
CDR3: CASSSDREYTDTQYF

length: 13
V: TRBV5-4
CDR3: CASSLTLDYEQYF

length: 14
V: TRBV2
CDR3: CASSDLGTSYEQYF

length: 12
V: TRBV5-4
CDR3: CASSLSFDEQYF

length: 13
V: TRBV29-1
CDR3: CSPRIADYNEQFF

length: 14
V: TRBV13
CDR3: CASSLIRNTGELFF

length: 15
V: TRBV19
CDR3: CASSVGTAGGETQYF

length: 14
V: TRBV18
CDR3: CASSQTGGNYGYTF

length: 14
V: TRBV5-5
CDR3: CASSLRDPLREQYF

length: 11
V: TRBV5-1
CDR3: CASSFGYEQYF

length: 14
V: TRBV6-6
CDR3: CASSSGQGAYEQYF

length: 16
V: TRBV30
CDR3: CAWSSLASGSPETQYF

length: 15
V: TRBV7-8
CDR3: CASSLGTAPGYEQYF

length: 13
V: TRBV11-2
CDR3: CASSSGLAPSQYF

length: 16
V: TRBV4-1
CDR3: CASSQRAGSRSYEQYF

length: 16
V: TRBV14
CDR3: CASSQRGTGGIYGYTF

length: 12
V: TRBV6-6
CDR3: CASSIRTTEAFF

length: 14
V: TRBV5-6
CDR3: CASSPTSGNYGYTF

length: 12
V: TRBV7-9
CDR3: CASRPDREEAFF

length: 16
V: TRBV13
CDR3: CASSSRDRGVLDTQYF

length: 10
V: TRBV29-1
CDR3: CSTTGTGYTF

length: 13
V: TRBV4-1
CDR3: CASSQIVPRELFF

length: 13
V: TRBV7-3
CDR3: CASSSEGLNEQYF